This T cell receptor beta chain was sequenced for a study of cytomegalovirus exposure and HLA in healthy donors. Study overall: Out of around 360 genotyped donors, roughly 80% belonged to the Caucasian-associated ancestry cluster. Overall study findings and caveats: The study dropped some indistinguishable V segments, TRBV6-2 and TRBV6-3 among them. Earlier analysis yielded a pattern in which most TCR beta V segments were productive about 90% or about 30% of the time. It was reported that the classifier diagnosed cytomegalovirus status with high specificity and sensitivity in both the original and validation cohorts.

In germline, CDR1 is MNHNY, CDR2 SVGAGI (reference sequence). This CDR3 contains 14 residues. J gave up 6 bases and V 5 bases, and 4 bases lay outside the gene matches. The PCR used 60 Vbeta and 13 Jbeta primers. Only in-frame clones appear in the TCRdb table, and some are missing; sequencing was by immunoSEQ multiplex PCR. Seen in this sample are around 150,000 clones; the ten most common clones hold 1% to 1.5%. In regard to this clone: Its antigen remains unidentified.

Sequenced material: PBMCs. The origin of this receptor is a woman aged 60-75 years in good health and CMV-seronegative. This chain uses TRBV6-6 with TRBJ2-2, with 9 bases aligning to TRBD2. CDR3 in amino acids: CASSLAGGAGELFF. The CDR3 bases are TGTGCCAGCAGTCTTGCGGGAGGGGCCGGGGAGCTGTTTTTT.